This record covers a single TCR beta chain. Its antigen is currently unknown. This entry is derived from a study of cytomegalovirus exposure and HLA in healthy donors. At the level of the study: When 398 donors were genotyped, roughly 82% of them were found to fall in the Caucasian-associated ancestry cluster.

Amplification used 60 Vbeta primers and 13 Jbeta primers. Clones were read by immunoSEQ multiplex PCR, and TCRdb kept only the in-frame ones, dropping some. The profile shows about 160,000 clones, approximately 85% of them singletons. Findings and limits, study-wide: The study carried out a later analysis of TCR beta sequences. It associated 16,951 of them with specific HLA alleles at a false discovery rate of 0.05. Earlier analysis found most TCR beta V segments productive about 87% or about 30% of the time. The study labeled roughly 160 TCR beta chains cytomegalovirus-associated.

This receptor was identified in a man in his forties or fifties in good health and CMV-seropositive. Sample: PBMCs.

CDR3 loop: CASSPPGGVNQPQHF. The CDR3 bases are TGTGCCAGCAGCCCCCCGGGGGGGGTGAATCAGCCCCAGCATTTT. The rearrangement uses TRBV7-9 and TRBJ1-5; possibly TRBD1 for D (5 bases). With 5 bases removed from V and 4 bases from J, the gap between germline ends came to 15 bases. This CDR3 contains 15 residues. Germline CDR1 and CDR2: SEHNR and FQNEAQ (reference sequence).